Following are 2 T cell receptor beta chains from one sample sequenced in a study of T cells in Graves' hyperthyroidism and ophthalmopathy. Amplification targeted TCR beta CDR3 regions from RNA transcripts. The TCR CDR3 first-round RT-PCR relied on the HTBI primer set. TCRdb re-called the multiplex PCR reads through MiXCR, storing one row per CDR3 protein. Found here are fewer than 850,000 distinct CDR3 sequences, 15% to 20% of them singletons; the top ten hold 15% to 17%. The sample consisted of blood. The origin of the receptors is a man aged 50-60 years with Graves' hyperthyroidism.

This clonotype was counted ten times or more. The rearrangement links TRBV28 to TRBJ2-7, with 8 bases matching TRBD2. CDR1 is MDHEN and CDR2 is SYDVKM in the germline V gene. The CDR3 loop spans 15 amino acids. V shed 6 bases, J shed 4 bases, and the junction held 11 bases outside the gene matches. DNA of the CDR3: TGTGCCAGCAGCCCGGGGGGTAGCGGGGCTTACGAGCAGTACTTC. This gives the protein CASSPGGSGAYEQYF.

The chain uses TRBV29-1 and TRBJ2-3; 16 positions agree with TRBD2. CDR1 SQVTM and CDR2 ANQGSEA come from the germline V gene. V lost 6 bases, J lost 4 bases, and 10 bases stayed unmatched. This CDR3 contains 17 residues. The DNA for the CDR3 is TGCAGCGTAGACGGGACTAGCGGGAGGGCCGACGCAGATACGCAGTATTTT. Its protein product is CSVDGTSGRADADTQYF.